What follows are 2 T cell receptor beta chains derived from one specimen sequenced in a study of T cell responses to AZD1222 COVID-19 vaccine (dated by TCRdb to about 2021). In light of the paper, this sample's time point label describes: baseline before first vaccination. Libraries were made using the immunoSEQ multiplex PCR assay. In its TCRdb copy, this immuneACCESS table keeps in-frame sequences only and misses some clones. Where compared with another copy, unresolved V genes explain less than half of these, and the others have no known cause. The sample contains 75,000 to 100,000 clones, approximately 87% of them found a single time. The biggest ten clones account for approximately 24% of the sample. Sequencing was performed on peripheral blood, taken on day 0 of AZD1222 vaccination. These receptors were taken from an adult in good health.

The chain couples TRBV2 to TRBJ2-7; D is undetermined. Germline V lookup: CDR1 SNHLY, CDR2 FYNNEI. The CDR3 contains 12 residues. Trimming shortened V by 5 bases and J by 2 bases, and 7 bases separated the two germline ends. This CDR3 reads CASSWLTYEQYF. CDR3 sequence (DNA): TGTGCCAGCAGTTGGCTCACCTACGAGCAGTACTTC.

V usage is TRBV12-5 and J usage is TRBJ1-2; possibly TRBD1 for D (6 bases). With 6 bases removed from V and 4 bases from J, the gap between germline ends came to 15 bases. This CDR3 is built from 14 residues. CDR1 is LGHNT, CDR2 FRNRAP, per germline. CDR3 region: CASGSGAGAYGYTF. CDR3 sequence (DNA): TGTGCTAGTGGCTCGGGGGCGGGGGCCTATGGCTACACCTTC.